The entry that follows covers one TCR beta chain sequence. The sample comes from a study of radiation and T cells in renal cell carcinoma. Stated time point: baseline pretreatment blood. Treatment given: 15 Gy SBRT to primary tumor, nephrectomy 4 weeks later. Radiation-treated patients gave blood at baseline, week 2 and week 4. This CDR3 spans 18 amino acids. V trimming: 4 bases; J trimming: 1 base; junction bases outside the gene matches: 10. Germline V gene sequence: CDR1 SGHVS, CDR2 FQNEAQ. Produced via immunoSEQ multiplex PCR; TCRdb's table is partial and in-frame only. Of tens of thousands of clones listed, 70% to 85% were seen once; the top ten hold more than 5.5%.

The receptor was derived from a man in his sixties with renal cell carcinoma. The chain joins TRBV7-8 to TRBJ1-5; 10 positions agree with TRBD1. The specimen comprised blood, sampled from a patient whose treatment included radiotherapy and nephrectomy. This chain's CDR3 is CASSSTRQGALSNQPQHF. CDR3 nucleotides: TGTGCCAGCAGCTCTACCCGACAGGGGGCGCTCAGCAATCAGCCCCAGCATTTT. Using reference TRBV7-8 and TRBJ1-5 for the parts outside the CDR3, the full variable domain is GAGVSQSPRYKVAKRGQDVALRCDPISGHVSLFWYQQALGQGPEFLTYFQNEAQLDKSGLPSDRFFAERPEGSVSTLKIQRTQQEDSAVYLCASSSTRQGALSNQPQHFGDGTRLSIL.